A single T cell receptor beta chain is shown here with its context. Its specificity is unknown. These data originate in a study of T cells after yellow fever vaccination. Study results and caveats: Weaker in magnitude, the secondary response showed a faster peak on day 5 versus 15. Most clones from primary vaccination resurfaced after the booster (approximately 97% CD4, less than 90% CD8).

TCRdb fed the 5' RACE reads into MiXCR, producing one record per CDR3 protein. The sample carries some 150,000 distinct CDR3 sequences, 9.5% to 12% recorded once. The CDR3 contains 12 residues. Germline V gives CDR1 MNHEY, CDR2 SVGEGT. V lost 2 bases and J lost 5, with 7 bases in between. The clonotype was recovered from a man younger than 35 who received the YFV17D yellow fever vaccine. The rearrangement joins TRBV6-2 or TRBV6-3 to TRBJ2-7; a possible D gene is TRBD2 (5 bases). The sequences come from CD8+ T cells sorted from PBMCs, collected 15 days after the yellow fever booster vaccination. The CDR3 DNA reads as TGTGCCAGCAGTTACGCCGGGGACGAGCAGTACGTC. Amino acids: CASSYAGDEQYV.